This T cell receptor beta chain was found in a study of control samples from healthy donors and cancer patients. This clone was detected once. This CDR3 is 15 amino acids long. The germline CDR1 and CDR2 sequences are MNHEY and SMNVEV (reference sequence). The V gene end was trimmed by 6 bases and the J gene end by 6 bases; junction bases not matched to a gene: 6. TCRdb's table, derived via immunoSEQ multiplex PCR, lists solely in-frame clones and lacks some. The sample has 150,000 to 200,000 clones; around 88% are singletons. The receptor was isolated from a man between 18 and 35 years old in good health. The genes are TRBV27 and TRBJ1-6, with TRBD1 matching 9 bases. The sample comprised blood. For the CDR3, the DNA is TGTGCCAGCAGCCTTCTGGGACAGGGTAATTCACCCCTCCACTTT. This gives the protein CASSLLGQGNSPLHF.